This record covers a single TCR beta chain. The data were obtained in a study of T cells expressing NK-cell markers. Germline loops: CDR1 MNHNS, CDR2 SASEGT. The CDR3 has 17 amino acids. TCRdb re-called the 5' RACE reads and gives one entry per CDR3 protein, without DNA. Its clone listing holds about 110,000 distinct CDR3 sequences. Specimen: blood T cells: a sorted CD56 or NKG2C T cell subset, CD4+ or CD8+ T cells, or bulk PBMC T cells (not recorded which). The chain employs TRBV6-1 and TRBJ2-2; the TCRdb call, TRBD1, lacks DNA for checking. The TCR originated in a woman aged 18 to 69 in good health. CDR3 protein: CASQASGTGAITGELFF.